This passage covers 3 T cell receptor beta chains from one sample sequenced in a study of T cell clones after liver transplantation. Some clones are missing from TCRdb's copy, which holds only in-frame ones; the method was immunoSEQ multiplex PCR. The table includes about 72,000 clones, under 95% detected once. The sequenced sample was CD4+ T cells from blood, obtained before liver transplant. The receptors derive from a human donor who received a liver transplant.

This chain joins TRBV7-7 and TRBJ2-7; TRBD2 aligns across 8 bases. In germline, CDR1 is SSHAT, CDR2 FNYEAQ (reference sequence). The CDR3 extends over 12 amino acids. The V segment lost 5 bases and the J segment 7 bases; nucleotides outside the gene matches: 4. The CDR3 DNA reads as TGTGCCAGCAGCGCCACGGGAGGGGAGCAGTACTTC. This encodes CASSATGGEQYF.

The CDR3 protein is CSVESDGNTIYF. Written as DNA, the CDR3 is TGCAGCGTTGAGTCCGATGGAAACACCATATATTTT. V is TRBV29-1 and J is TRBJ1-3; D is ambiguous. Trimming removed 3 bases at V and 3 bases at J, with 6 bases between. Germline values: CDR1 SQVTM, CDR2 ANQGSEA. The CDR3 is made up of 12 amino acids.

The rearrangement uses TRBV9 and TRBJ1-4, with TRBD1 matching over 7 bases. This CDR3 contains 15 residues. V lost 4 bases and J lost 6; bases outside the gene matches: 9. Germline CDR1 SGDLS, CDR2 YYNGEE. The CDR3 reads CASSYGQAEDEKLFF. CDR3 bases: TGTGCCAGCAGCTATGGACAGGCGGAGGATGAAAAACTGTTTTTT.